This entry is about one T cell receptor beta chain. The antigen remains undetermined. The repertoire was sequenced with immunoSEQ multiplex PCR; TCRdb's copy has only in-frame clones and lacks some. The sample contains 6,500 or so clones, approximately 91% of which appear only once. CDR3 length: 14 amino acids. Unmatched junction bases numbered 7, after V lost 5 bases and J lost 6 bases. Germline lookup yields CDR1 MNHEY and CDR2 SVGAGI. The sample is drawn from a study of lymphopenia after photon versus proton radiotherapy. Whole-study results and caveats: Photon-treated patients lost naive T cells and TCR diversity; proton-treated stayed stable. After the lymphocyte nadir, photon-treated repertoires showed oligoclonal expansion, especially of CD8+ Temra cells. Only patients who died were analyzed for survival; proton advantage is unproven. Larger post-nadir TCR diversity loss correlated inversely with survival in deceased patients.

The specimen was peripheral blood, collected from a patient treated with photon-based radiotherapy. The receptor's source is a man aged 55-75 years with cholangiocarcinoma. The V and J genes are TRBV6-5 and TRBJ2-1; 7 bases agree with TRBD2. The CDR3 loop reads CASSRTSDVNEQFF. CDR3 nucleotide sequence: TGTGCCAGCAGTAGGACTAGTGATGTCAATGAGCAGTTCTTC.